This passage covers 3 T cell receptor beta chains from one sample sequenced in a study of OX40 agonist ivuxolimab in advanced cancers. Assay: immunoSEQ multiplex PCR; the TCRdb copy retains only in-frame clones and omits some. The sample lists 30,000 to 45,000 clones; roughly nine tenths were seen once. Material: CD4+ or CD8+ T cells sorted from blood, obtained in a trial of the OX40 agonist ivuxolimab. Receptor source: an adult with an advanced solid tumor such as melanoma, head and neck, liver or kidney cancer.

The chain recombines TRBV4-1 with TRBJ2-2; D is unresolved. This CDR3 contains 13 residues. CDR1 is MGHRA and CDR2 is YSYEKL in the germline V gene. The V end was cut by 0 bases, the J end by 5 bases, with 4 bases between. CDR3: CASSQEETGELFF. The CDR3 DNA reads as TGCGCCAGCAGCCAAGAAGAAACCGGGGAGCTGTTTTTT.

About this clone itself: The same CDR3 is also encoded by other DNA sequences in this sample. This rearrangement joins TRBV11-3 to TRBJ1-4, with unresolved D. This CDR3 has 14 amino acids. Germline V gives CDR1 SGHNT, CDR2 YENEEA. V lost 9 bases and J 2 bases, leaving 13 bases between the germline ends. The chain's CDR3 is CASSVAGTNEKLFF. The CDR3 bases are TGTGCCAGTAGTGTTGCGGGTACTAATGAAAAACTGTTTTTT.

V and J are TRBV7-9 and TRBJ2-1; 9 bases agree with TRBD2. Trimming removed 5 bases from V and 0 bases from J; junction bases left unmatched: 11. CDR3 length: 18 residues. Per germline, CDR1 SEHNR and CDR2 FQNEAQ (reference sequence). The CDR3 nucleotides are TGTGCCAGCAGCGCAGCTCCTAGCGGGATAAGCTCCTACAATGAGCAGTTCTTC. Translation: CASSAAPSGISSYNEQFF.